The clone carrying this T cell receptor (beta chain) was detected many times. A much bigger clone sits one base away, suggesting this may be a read error. These data come from a study of tumor-infiltrating lymphocytes in oesophageal squamous cell carcinoma. TCRdb independently ran MiXCR on the PCR reads; one entry per CDR3 protein. The sample records more than 15,000 distinct CDR3 sequences, roughly half being singletons. This receptor was identified in a male donor with esophageal squamous cell carcinoma. The sequenced sample was esophageal tumor tissue.

The CDR3 spells CASSSGQGYYNEQYF. CDR3 coding DNA: TGCGCCAGCAGCTCAGGACAGGGCTACTACAATGAGCAGTACTTC. The chain has TRBV5-1 and TRBJ2-7, with 8 bases lining up with TRBD1. This CDR3 has 15 amino acids. The germline gives CDR1 SGHRS, CDR2 YFSETQ. V trimming: 3 bases; J trimming: 7 bases; junction bases outside the gene matches: 12.